These 14 T cell receptor beta chains came from one sample sequenced in a study of T cells after yellow fever vaccination. Via MiXCR, TCRdb re-called the 5' RACE reads, giving one row per CDR3 protein. The sample includes about 510,000 distinct CDR3 sequences, 21% of them seen just once. This specimen consisted of PBMCs, obtained approximately 22 days after the first yellow fever vaccination. The receptors shown here come from a man younger than 35 who received the YFV17D yellow fever vaccine.

This clonotype was seen a handful of times. The chain's CDR3 is CASSFWGGENEQFF. The CDR3 DNA sequence: TGTGCCAGCAGCTTTTGGGGGGGGGAGAATGAGCAGTTCTTC. The chain uses TRBV11-2 and TRBJ2-1; the match to TRBD2 covers 7 bases. CDR3 length: 14 amino acids. Germline V gene sequence: CDR1 SGHAT, CDR2 FQNNGV. V shed 3 bases, J shed 7 bases, and the junction held 6 bases outside the gene matches.

This chain links TRBV15 with TRBJ2-5; D remains ambiguous. Germline CDR1 is LNHNV and CDR2 is YYDKDF (reference sequence). The CDR3 is made up of 15 amino acids. Deletions cut 5 bases from V and 4 bases from J, with 17 bases between. CDR3 loop: CATSARKGLGETQYF. DNA for the CDR3: TGTGCCACCAGCGCACGTAAGGGTTTGGGAGAGACCCAGTACTTC.

The chain joins TRBV25-1 to TRBJ2-5; D is possibly TRBD1 (5 bases). CDR3 size: 14 residues. Per germline, CDR1 MGHDK and CDR2 SYGVNS. V lost 3 bases and J lost 2, with 10 bases in between. For the CDR3, the DNA is TGTGCCAGCAGTGATCAGGGTTTGCAAGAGACCCAGTACTTC. Protein sequence: CASSDQGLQETQYF.

The chain has TRBV27 and TRBJ2-3; D remains ambiguous. Per germline, CDR1 MNHEY and CDR2 SMNVEV (reference sequence). The CDR3 runs 13 residues. V was clipped by 7 bases and J by 1 base, with 9 bases between them. The DNA of the CDR3 is TGTGCCAGCACCCATCAGGGCACAGATACGCAGTATTTT. Translation gives CASTHQGTDTQYF.

Ten or more counts support this clonotype. This chain links TRBV29-1 with TRBJ1-1; D gene uncertain. V was shortened by 8 bases and J by 3 bases, with 16 bases between the two germline ends. CDR1 SQVTM and CDR2 ANQGSEA come from the germline V gene. This CDR3 comprises 13 residues. The CDR3 protein is CSFNRNMDTEAFF. As DNA, the CDR3 is TGCAGCTTTAATAGGAATATGGACACTGAAGCTTTCTTT.

The chain links TRBV28 to TRBJ1-1, with 8 positions matching TRBD1. The germline CDR1 and CDR2 sequences are MDHEN and SYDVKM. The CDR3 is 14 residues long. V dropped 6 bases and J dropped 10; count of bases not matched to a gene: 13. The CDR3 is CASREVRQGARAFF. CDR3 nucleotide sequence: TGTGCCAGCAGGGAAGTCCGCCAGGGGGCCCGAGCTTTCTTT.

The chain carries TRBV9 and TRBJ2-2; 11 bases are a match to TRBD2. V trimming: 6 bases; J trimming: 3 bases; junction bases outside the gene matches: 16. The CDR3 is made up of 19 amino acids. CDR1 is SGDLS, CDR2 YYNGEE, per germline. The CDR3 protein is CASTTPRASGGIYTGELFF. In DNA, the CDR3 is TGTGCCAGCACCACCCCTCGGGCTAGCGGGGGGATTTACACCGGGGAGCTGTTTTTT. The whole variable domain, filled in from reference TRBV9 and TRBJ2-2, reads DSGVTQTPKHLITATGQRVTLRCSPRSGDLSVYWYQQSLDQGLQFLIQYYNGEERAKGNILERFSAQQFPDLHSELNLSSLELGDSALYFCASTTPRASGGIYTGELFFGEGSRLTVL.

This CDR3 is CASSQEGSLAGVVETQYF. CDR3 nucleotides: TGTGCCAGCAGCCAAGAGGGGTCACTAGCGGGGGTGGTGGAGACCCAGTACTTC. This chain connects TRBV3-1 to TRBJ2-5; TRBD2 aligns across 11 bases. This CDR3 spans 18 amino acids. Looked up from germline, CDR1 is LGHDT and CDR2 is YNNKEL (reference sequence). V was clipped by 0 bases and J by 5 bases; unmatched bases: 11.

This chain uses TRBV5-1 with TRBJ1-4, with D possibly matching TRBD1 (6 bases). Germline CDR1 SGHRS, CDR2 YFSETQ. The CDR3 runs 15 residues. The V end was cut by 4 bases, the J end by 4 bases, with 14 bases between. CDR3 in DNA: TGCGCCAGCAGCGCTTCCACAGGGATTAATGAAAAACTGTTTTTT. This gives the protein CASSASTGINEKLFF.

This clonotype was counted only a few times. V usage is TRBV7-8 and J usage is TRBJ1-1; 8 bases fit TRBD1. V trimming: 3 bases; J trimming: 1 base; junction bases outside the gene matches: 4. This CDR3 has 15 amino acids. The V gene's germline CDR1 is SGHVS and CDR2 FQNEAQ. The CDR3 DNA follows: TGTGCCAGCAGCTTCTTCGGACAGGGGAACACTGAAGCTTTCTTT. This sequence encodes CASSFFGQGNTEAFF.

The chain has TRBV20-1 and TRBJ2-2; 7 positions agree with TRBD1. Trimming removed 1 base from V and 5 bases from J; junction bases left unmatched: 7. This CDR3 region has 15 residues. Germline CDR1 reads DFQATT; CDR2 reads SNEGSKA (reference sequence). The CDR3 loop is CSARGVQGRTGELFF. DNA for the CDR3: TGCAGTGCTAGAGGAGTACAGGGGCGGACCGGGGAGCTGTTTTTT.

This clonotype was seen more than once but under ten times. V and J are TRBV5-6 and TRBJ2-7; 9 positions match TRBD1. The CDR3 totals 15 residues. J was trimmed by 3 bases and V by 2 bases; bases with no gene match: 6. Germline V gene lookup returns CDR1 SGHDT and CDR2 YYEEEE. The CDR3, as DNA: TGTGCCAGCAGCTTTAAGGACAGGGGTGTCTACGAGCAGTACGTC. This encodes CASSFKDRGVYEQYV.

This clonotype has just a few counts. The chain employs TRBV10-3 and TRBJ1-2, with D unresolved. The CDR3 has 14 residues. V was pared by 2 bases and J by 3 bases, with 10 bases between. Germline CDR1 reads ENHRY; CDR2 reads SYGVKD. CDR3 amino acids: CAISEASVDYGYTF. CDR3 sequence (DNA): TGTGCCATCAGTGAGGCGTCAGTGGACTATGGCTACACCTTC.

This clonotype was detected only a few times. The chain joins TRBV12-3 or TRBV12-4 to TRBJ2-3; a weak D match, TRBD1 (6 bases). V was shortened by 5 bases and J by 5 bases, with 14 bases between the two germline ends. This CDR3 contains 14 residues. CDR3 amino acids: CASSETGFGDTQYF. CDR3 sequence (DNA): TGTGCCAGCAGTGAGACAGGTTTTGGAGATACGCAGTATTTT.